This TCR beta chain was observed in a study of shared clonotypes between healthy human individuals. Study observations and caveats: Unshared clonotypes carried lower generation probabilities than those common to all four donors.

Per the original methods: Junction-only sequences without quality scores came from ImmunoSEQ, so filtering differed. Repertoires were generated with immunoSEQ multiplex PCR, while TCRdb's copy carries only in-frame clones and drops some. The V and J calls and clone size are taken from that table; D and trimming were inferred from the DNA. The table shows about 640,000 clones, with around 72% occurring only once. Note on this clone: What it binds is not known.

The CDR3 is made up of 15 amino acids. The junction had 7 bases not matched to a gene; V was cut back by 2 bases and J by 4 bases. Germline CDR1 reads MNHNY; CDR2 reads SVGAGI (reference sequence). The receptor comes from a woman in her thirties in good health. The sample taken for sequencing was memory CD4+ T cells sorted from blood. Stated subset: CD45RA-negative fraction. J is TRBJ1-1 and V is TRBV6-6; 7 positions agree with TRBD1. CDR3 nucleotides: TGTGCCAGCAGTTACCGACAGGGTCCTGGCACTGAAGCTTTCTTT. Its protein is CASSYRQGPGTEAFF.